This TCR beta chain was sequenced during a study of blood T cell repertoires in COVID-19. At the level of the study: Specimens from acute and convalescent COVID-19 originated in the United States, Italy and Spain. PBMCs, B-cell-depleted T cells, or T cells were the source of the cDNA or gDNA that made up the material.

TCRdb's table, derived via immunoSEQ multiplex PCR, lists solely in-frame clones and lacks some. The sample lists some 66,000 clones; about 80% were seen once. V was pared by 7 bases and J by 2 bases, with 9 bases of the junction left unmatched. The germline gives CDR1 MGHRA, CDR2 YSYEKL. The CDR3 spans 16 residues. The sample was peripheral blood. This sequence was found in a man aged 55 to 69 with acute or convalescent COVID-19. The chain employs TRBV4-1 and TRBJ2-2, with 8 bases matching TRBD2. The DNA for the CDR3 is TGCGCCAGCACCACGCTTAGCGGGGCCAACACCGGGGAGCTGTTTTTT. This translates into CASTTLSGANTGELFF.